This T cell receptor (beta chain) was sequenced during a study of T cell clonality in common variable immunodeficiency. To note about this clone: Its antigen remains unknown.

Method: immunoSEQ multiplex PCR; TCRdb's copy keeps in-frame clones and lacks some. The specimen has 15,000 to 20,000 clones, none found just once. Diagnosis required reduced IgG, IgA and/or IgM with specific antibody deficiency. Heparinized whole blood, 5 to 8 ml, came from each donor. Study-level findings and limits: Reportedly, TCR beta sequences from common variable immunodeficiency showed fewer deletions and N-nucleotide insertions. CVID patient heterogeneity limited repertoire-clinical complication correlations.

Source material: peripheral blood mononuclear cells. This clonotype was sampled from a human donor with common variable immunodeficiency.

This CDR3 reads CASSPQGETQYF. Incomplete CDR3 DNA: TGTGCCAGCAGCCCCCAGGGTGAGACC. This chain joins TRBV7-9 and TRBJ2-5; a possible D gene is TRBD1 (5 bases). Sequencing ends 3 residues short of the CDR3 end; the germline J gene provides the rest. Germline V gene sequence: CDR1 SEHNR, CDR2 FQNEAQ (reference sequence). V lost 5 bases and J lost 5, with 9 bases in between. The CDR3 has 12 amino acids.